Listed below are T cell receptor beta chains from one sample, sequenced in a study of cytomegalovirus exposure and HLA in healthy donors. Clones were read by immunoSEQ multiplex PCR, and TCRdb kept only the in-frame ones, dropping some. The sample lists 100,000 or so clones, roughly 60% occurring once. Sequences were obtained from PBMCs. These receptors were obtained from a human donor in good health. Each CDR3 is given with its conserved first and last residue.

J gene: TRBJ2-3
V gene: TRBV5-3
CDR3 protein: CARSWTSVSRTDTQYF

J gene: TRBJ2-7
V gene: TRBV7-9
CDR3 protein: CASSLVVRGEQYF

J gene: TRBJ2-4
V gene: TRBV5-4
CDR3 protein: CASSFRDRGWVGVAKNIQYF

J gene: TRBJ1-4
V gene: TRBV21-1
CDR3 protein: CASSKGQGPNEKLFF

J gene: TRBJ1-3
V gene: TRBV5-5
CDR3 protein: CASSSGQGSYGNTIYF

J gene: TRBJ2-7
V gene: TRBV7-2
CDR3 protein: CASSPGLAGVQEQYF

J gene: TRBJ2-7
V gene: TRBV28
CDR3 protein: CASSSLTGSYEQYF

J gene: TRBJ2-4
V gene: TRBV10-3
CDR3 protein: CAISPSRQLEYIQYF

J gene: TRBJ1-1
V gene: TRBV7-9
CDR3 protein: CASSSQPLPAADTEAFF

J gene: TRBJ2-3
V gene: TRBV6-6
CDR3 protein: CASYKAGGPADTQYF

J gene: TRBJ2-1
V gene: TRBV7-9
CDR3 protein: CASSWGVEQFF